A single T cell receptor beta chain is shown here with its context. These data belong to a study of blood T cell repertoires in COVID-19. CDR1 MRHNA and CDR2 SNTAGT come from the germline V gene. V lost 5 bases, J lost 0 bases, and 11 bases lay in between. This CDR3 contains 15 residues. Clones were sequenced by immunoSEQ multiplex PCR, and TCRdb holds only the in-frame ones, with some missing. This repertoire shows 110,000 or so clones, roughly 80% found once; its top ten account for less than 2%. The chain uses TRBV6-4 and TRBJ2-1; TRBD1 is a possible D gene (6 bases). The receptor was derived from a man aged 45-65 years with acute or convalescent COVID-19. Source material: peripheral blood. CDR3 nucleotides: TGTGCCAGCAGTCCAACGGACAGCTCCTACAATGAGCAGTTCTTC. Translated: CASSPTDSSYNEQFF.